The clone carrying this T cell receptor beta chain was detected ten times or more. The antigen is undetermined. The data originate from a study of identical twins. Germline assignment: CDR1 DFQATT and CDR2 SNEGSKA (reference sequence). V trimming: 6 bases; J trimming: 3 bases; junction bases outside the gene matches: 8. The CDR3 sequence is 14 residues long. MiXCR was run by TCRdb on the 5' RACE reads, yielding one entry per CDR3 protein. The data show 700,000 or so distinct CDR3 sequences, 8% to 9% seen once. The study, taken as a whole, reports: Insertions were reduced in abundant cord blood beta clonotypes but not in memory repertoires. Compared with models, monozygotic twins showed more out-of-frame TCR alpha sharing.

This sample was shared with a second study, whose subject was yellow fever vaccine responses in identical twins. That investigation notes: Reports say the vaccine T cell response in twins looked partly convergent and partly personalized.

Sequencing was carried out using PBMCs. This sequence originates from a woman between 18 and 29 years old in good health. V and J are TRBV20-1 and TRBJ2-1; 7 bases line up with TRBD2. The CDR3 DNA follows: TGCAGTGCGGGGAAGCGGGGCGTCTACAATGAGCAGTTCTTC. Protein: CSAGKRGVYNEQFF.